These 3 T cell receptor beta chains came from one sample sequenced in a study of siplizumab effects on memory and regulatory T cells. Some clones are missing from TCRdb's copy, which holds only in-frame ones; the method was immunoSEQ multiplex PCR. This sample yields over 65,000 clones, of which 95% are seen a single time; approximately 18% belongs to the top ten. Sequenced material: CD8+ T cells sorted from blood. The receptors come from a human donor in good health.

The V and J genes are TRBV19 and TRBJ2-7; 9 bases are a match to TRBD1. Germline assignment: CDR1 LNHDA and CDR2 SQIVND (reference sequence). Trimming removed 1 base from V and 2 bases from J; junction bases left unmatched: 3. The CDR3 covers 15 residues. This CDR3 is CASSIAGTGTYEQYF. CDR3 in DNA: TGTGCCAGTAGTATAGCGGGGACAGGGACCTACGAGCAGTACTTC.

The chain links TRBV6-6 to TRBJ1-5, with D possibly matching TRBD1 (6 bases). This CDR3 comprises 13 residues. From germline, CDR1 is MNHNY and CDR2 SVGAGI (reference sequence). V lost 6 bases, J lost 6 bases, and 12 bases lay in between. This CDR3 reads CASSPGVGQPQHF. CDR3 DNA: TGTGCCAGCAGCCCAGGGGTAGGTCAGCCCCAGCATTTT.

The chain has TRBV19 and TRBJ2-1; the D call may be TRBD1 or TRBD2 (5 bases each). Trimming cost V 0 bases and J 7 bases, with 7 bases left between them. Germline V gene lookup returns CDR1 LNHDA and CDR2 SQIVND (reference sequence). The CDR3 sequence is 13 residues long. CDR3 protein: CASSIDGTNEQFF. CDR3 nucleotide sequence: TGTGCCAGTAGTATAGATGGGACGAATGAGCAGTTCTTC.